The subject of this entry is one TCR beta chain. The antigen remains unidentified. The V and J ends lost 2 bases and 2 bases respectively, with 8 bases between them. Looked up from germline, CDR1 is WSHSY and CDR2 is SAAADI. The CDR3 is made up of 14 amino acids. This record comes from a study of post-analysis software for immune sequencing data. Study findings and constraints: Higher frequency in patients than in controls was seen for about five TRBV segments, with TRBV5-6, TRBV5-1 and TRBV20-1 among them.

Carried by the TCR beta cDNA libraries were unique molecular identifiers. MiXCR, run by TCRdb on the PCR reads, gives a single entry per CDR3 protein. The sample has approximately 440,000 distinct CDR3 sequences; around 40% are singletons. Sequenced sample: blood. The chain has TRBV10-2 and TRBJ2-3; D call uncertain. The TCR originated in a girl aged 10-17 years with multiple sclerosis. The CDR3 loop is CASSEDHTTDTQYF. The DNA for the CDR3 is TGCGCCAGCAGTGAGGACCATACCACAGATACGCAGTATTTT.